This TCR beta chain is drawn from a study of cytomegalovirus exposure and HLA in healthy donors. The V gene's germline CDR1 is LNHDA and CDR2 SQIVND (reference sequence). The ends were cut back, 7 bases at V and 0 bases at J, with 22 bases in the middle. The CDR3 spans 19 residues. Vbeta (60) and Jbeta (13) primers were used in the PCR. Here immunoSEQ multiplex PCR was the method, and the copy in TCRdb shows in-frame clones only, minus some. The sample lists 45,000 to 65,000 clones, around 72% seen once, with 22% in the top ten. This clone was picked up a small number of times. The sequence was collected from a woman aged 50 to 65 in good health and CMV-seropositive. The chain couples TRBV19 to TRBJ2-6; D call uncertain. The sequencing sample was made of PBMCs. CDR3 coding DNA: TGTGCCAGTACCATACAACCGGTAACAGTCAACTCTGGGGCCAACGTCCTGACTTTC. Amino acid sequence: CASTIQPVTVNSGANVLTF.